This entry lists 7 T cell receptor beta chains sequenced from one sample in a study of cytomegalovirus exposure and HLA in healthy donors. Both 60 Vbeta primers and 13 Jbeta primers went into the PCR. Clones were sequenced by immunoSEQ multiplex PCR, and TCRdb holds only the in-frame ones, with some missing. Of 53,000 or so clones in the sample, just under 75% were seen once. Specimen: PBMCs. The receptor set was obtained from a man aged 30 to 39 in good health and CMV-seropositive.

This chain uses TRBV6-1 with TRBJ2-5; 10 nucleotides line up with TRBD2. With 1 base clipped from V and 5 bases from J, the junction kept 19 bases outside the gene matches. In germline, CDR1 is MNHNS, CDR2 SASEGT. The CDR3 extends over 20 amino acids. CDR3 nucleotides: TGTGCCAGCAGTGAAGAAAATTTTGGGACTAGCGTCAACTTGGAGGAGACCCAGTACTTC. This codes for CASSEENFGTSVNLEETQYF.

The rearrangement links TRBV10-3 to TRBJ1-1; D unresolved. The CDR3 runs to 15 residues. CDR1 and CDR2 from the germline V gene are ENHRY and SYGVKD. V lost 10 bases and J lost 1, with 19 bases in between. CDR3 coding DNA: TGTGCCACCCAACGAGGGATTATGCCGAACACTGAAGCTTTCTTT. Translating gives CATQRGIMPNTEAFF.

This chain joins TRBV4-2 and TRBJ2-6, with TRBD2 matching over 8 bases. Germline CDR1 is LGHNA and CDR2 is YNFKEQ. V shed 2 bases and J 4 bases; nucleotides not matched to a gene: 7. The CDR3 extends over 17 amino acids. As DNA, the CDR3 is TGTGCCAGCAGCCAAAGGCGGGGGGCGGGAGGGGCCAACGTCCTGACTTTC. It translates to CASSQRRGAGGANVLTF.

This clone was seen a few times. The chain joins TRBV28 to TRBJ1-5, with no clear D. Germline V lookup: CDR1 MDHEN, CDR2 SYDVKM. The CDR3 is 12 amino acids. Trimming removed 5 bases at V and 9 bases at J, with 11 bases between. CDR3 residues: CASSRRSRPQHF. DNA for the CDR3: TGTGCCAGCAGTAGGAGGTCTAGGCCCCAGCATTTT.

The count of this clone is one. The CDR3 reads CASFGGIQETQYF. The CDR3 nucleotides read TGCGCCAGCTTCGGGGGGATCCAAGAGACCCAGTACTTC. V and J are TRBV5-1 and TRBJ2-5; 7 bases fit TRBD2. CDR3 length: 13 residues. The J segment lost 1 base and the V segment lost 7 bases, leaving 4 bases of the junction unmatched. From germline, CDR1 is SGHRS and CDR2 YFSETQ.

The chain uses TRBV7-2 and TRBJ1-1, with 7 bases lining up with TRBD1. Trimming at V came to 6 bases and at J to 1 base, leaving 11 bases not matched to a gene. Germline V gives CDR1 SGHTA, CDR2 FQGNSA. The CDR3 totals 16 residues. The chain's CDR3 is CASRGGTANPNTEAFF. Written as DNA, the CDR3 is TGTGCCAGCAGGGGTGGGACAGCGAATCCGAACACTGAAGCTTTCTTT.

This clone was seen a few times. The rearrangement joins TRBV2 to TRBJ1-5; no clear D. From germline, CDR1 is SNHLY and CDR2 FYNNEI. The CDR3 is 13 amino acids. The germline V and J ends were trimmed by 4 bases and 3 bases, with 7 bases remaining between them. CDR3 region: CASSGGYNQPQHF. The CDR3 DNA reads TGTGCCAGCAGTGGCGGATACAATCAGCCCCAGCATTTT.